This section outlines one T cell receptor (beta chain) sequence together with its context. Trimming cost V 6 bases and J 4 bases; bases outside gene matches: 8. CDR3 size: 14 residues. CDR1 and CDR2 from the germline V gene are SEHNR and FQNEAQ (reference sequence). This specimen comes from a study of blood T cell repertoires in COVID-19. Assay: immunoSEQ multiplex PCR; the TCRdb copy retains only in-frame clones and omits some. The sample consists of 200,000 or so clones, roughly 90% of them appearing once. The rearrangement links TRBV7-9 to TRBJ1-1; 7 nucleotides match TRBD1. Sample: PBMCs or T cells enriched from blood (not recorded which). This clonotype was sampled from a woman aged 40 to 55 with acute COVID-19. The CDR3 nucleotides are TGTGCCAGCAGATGGGACAGAAGGCCCACTGAAGCTTTCTTT. This sequence encodes CASRWDRRPTEAFF.